The T cell receptor (beta chain) described here comes from a study of breast tumors, draining lymph nodes, adjacent tissues. Points from the study as a whole: Tumor repertoires ranked between lymph nodes and nontumor tissue in diversity, with V and J gene preferences.

TCRdb reprocessed the multiplex PCR reads via MiXCR and lists one record per CDR3 protein. The data contain about 230,000 distinct CDR3 sequences, 32% of them singletons. Regarding this clonotype: Its antigen is still unknown. The junction departs from germline at one end; a sequencing error may be responsible.

Samples came from axillary lymph nodes draining the breast cancer. This CDR3 has 12 amino acids. In germline, CDR1 is LGHNA, CDR2 YNFKEQ. The chain couples TRBV4-2 to TRBJ2-5; D ambiguous. The source material was axillary lymph node tissue. This receptor was obtained from a female donor with breast cancer. Some clones in this sample may be carry-over from other donors' samples. Here the CDR3 DNA reads TGTGCCAGCAGCCAAGATCGGCAGACCCGGTACTTC. The encoded protein is CASSQDRQTRYF.